The sequence of this T cell receptor (beta chain) was determined in a study of OX40 agonist ivuxolimab in advanced cancers. Study-wide background: The dose-escalation cohort had hepatocellular carcinoma, melanoma, renal cell or head and neck cancer. Earlier anti-PD-1, anti-PD-L1 or anti-CTLA-4 therapy was permitted; less than 50% had received some.

Germline lookup yields CDR1 SGHVS and CDR2 FNYEAQ. Trimming shortened V by 2 bases and J by 3 bases, and 13 bases separated the two germline ends. This CDR3 has 15 residues. The repertoire was sequenced with immunoSEQ multiplex PCR; TCRdb's copy has only in-frame clones and lacks some. The sample includes about 60,000 clones, over 80% of them seen just once. J is TRBJ1-1 and V is TRBV7-6; the D gene is possibly TRBD1 (5 bases). The specimen comprised CD4+ or CD8+ T cells sorted from blood, sampled in a trial of the OX40 agonist ivuxolimab. This TCR derives from an adult with an advanced solid tumor such as melanoma, head and neck, liver or kidney cancer. The CDR3 sequence: CASSLITGRDTEAFF. As DNA, the CDR3 is TGTGCCAGCAGCTTAATCACGGGGCGCGACACTGAAGCTTTCTTT.